This entry is about one T cell receptor beta chain. Antigen: not known. Per the germline V gene, CDR1 is SGHNT and CDR2 is YYREEE (reference sequence). The CDR3 is made up of 14 amino acids. With V trimmed by 5 bases and J by 5 bases, 4 bases remained unmatched. This specimen belongs to a study of long-term antiretroviral therapy in people with HIV. Study in general: Earliest sampling preceded the 2015 immediate-ART recommendation by about a decade. Study results and limitations: Every time point showed a repertoire led by clones expanded before ART. Diversity rose after ART but stayed below transplant donor controls.

Survey-level resolution applied to immunoSEQ assay v3.0. The assay was immunoSEQ multiplex PCR, and TCRdb's table has in-frame clones only and misses some. This sample carries approximately 11,000 clones, under 90% of them seen once, and the ten largest clones take 20% to 25%. The rearrangement uses TRBV5-4 and TRBJ2-1, with 10 positions matching TRBD1. Sequenced here: unsorted PBMCs, sampled around 7.5 years after starting antiretroviral therapy. The source of this sequence is a man between 50 and 59 years old with HIV. The DNA for the CDR3 is TGTGCCAGCAGGACAGGGGGCGCGAACAATGAGCAGTTCTTC. Translation gives CASRTGGANNEQFF. The variable domain in full, completed from reference TRBV5-4 and TRBJ2-1, reads ETGVTQSPTHLIKTRGQQVTLRCSSQSGHNTVSWYQQALGQGPQFIFQYYREEENGRGNFPPRFSGLQFPNYSSELNVNALELDDSALYLCASRTGGANNEQFFGPGTRLTVL.